The 27 T cell receptor beta chains listed next were all sequenced from one sample in a study of T cells in Graves' hyperthyroidism and ophthalmopathy. RNA transcripts were the template for amplifying TCR beta CDR3 regions. The HTBI primer set was used in a first-round RT-PCR of the TCR CDR3. One entry per CDR3 protein results from TCRdb running MiXCR on the multiplex PCR reads. Of around 600,000 distinct CDR3 sequences in the sample, approximately 15% are singletons; the top ten hold about 6.6%. The sequenced sample was blood. These receptors were obtained from a woman aged 18-29 years with Graves' ophthalmopathy.

This clonotype was recorded many times. The J gene is TRBJ1-4, the V gene TRBV12-5; D unresolved. The CDR3 contains 16 residues. With 3 bases removed from V and 6 bases from J, the gap between germline ends came to 17 bases. The germline CDR1 and CDR2 sequences are LGHNT and FRNRAP. CDR3 coding DNA: TGTGCTAGTGGTTTTGCCGCGGTCGACGGGGATGAAAAACTGTTTTTT. Its protein is CASGFAAVDGDEKLFF.

This clonotype was seen ten or more times. The chain combines TRBV7-2 with TRBJ2-6; the D is unclear. The V gene lost 3 bases and the J gene lost 4 bases, with 16 bases spanning the gap. The germline CDR1 and CDR2 sequences are SGHTA and FQGNSA. The CDR3 extends over 17 amino acids. Here the CDR3 DNA reads TGTGCCAGCAGCTTGAAATTTGGCGCTCCCGGGGCCAACGTCCTGACTTTC. This encodes CASSLKFGAPGANVLTF.

The J gene is TRBJ2-7, the V gene TRBV4-1; TRBD2 matches at 7 bases. Trimming cost V 2 bases and J 2 bases; bases outside gene matches: 9. Germline CDR1 MGHRA, CDR2 YSYEKL. This CDR3 has 16 residues. This CDR3 reads CASSQIAGSATYEQYF. CDR3 in DNA: TGCGCCAGCAGCCAAATAGCGGGTTCCGCTACCTACGAGCAGTACTTC.

This clonotype has more than one count but fewer than ten. The chain recombines TRBV5-5 with TRBJ1-4, with D unclear. Trimming took off 1 base at V and 4 bases at J, with 11 bases between the two ends. Germline CDR1 and CDR2: SGHKS and YYEKEE (reference sequence). This CDR3 has 15 amino acids. In DNA form, the CDR3 reads TGTGCCAGCAGCTTGTTTACAGCGGGTAATGAAAAACTGTTTTTT. The encoded protein is CASSLFTAGNEKLFF.

This clonotype has a count of ten or more. The chain is built from TRBV7-8 and TRBJ2-2; D may match TRBD1 or TRBD2 (5 bases each). The V and J ends lost 1 base and 7 bases respectively, with 19 bases between them. The germline gives CDR1 SGHVS, CDR2 FQNEAQ. The CDR3 contains 17 residues. The CDR3 nucleotides read TGTGCCAGCAGCTTAGGAGGGTGGGACGCTCTAGGCGGGGAGCTGTTTTTT. This gives the protein CASSLGGWDALGGELFF.

There are many counts of this clonotype. This chain uses TRBV6-2 or TRBV6-3 with TRBJ2-1, with 12 positions matching TRBD2. Per the germline V gene, CDR1 is MNHEY and CDR2 is SVGEGT. J gave up 1 base and V 0 bases, and 16 bases lay outside the gene matches. CDR3 length: 22 residues. DNA for the CDR3: TGTGCCAGCAGTTACTCTGTGGACCCGGCTAGCGGGAGGGAGGATTCCTACAATGAGCAGTTCTTC. Protein sequence: CASSYSVDPASGREDSYNEQFF.

This clonotype was detected many times. The chain combines TRBV28 with TRBJ2-1, with D perhaps given as TRBD1 or TRBD2 (5 bases each). Trimming stripped 3 bases from V and 8 bases from J, with 17 bases between. Germline V gene sequence: CDR1 MDHEN, CDR2 SYDVKM. The CDR3 is made up of 15 amino acids. The CDR3 loop reads CASSFVGQAVHEQFF. The CDR3 nucleotides read TGTGCCAGCAGTTTTGTTGGACAAGCGGTCCATGAGCAGTTCTTC.

Comment on this clonotype: The conserved phenylalanine or tryptophan is not found at the CDR3 terminus, so this likely reflects a read error. This rearrangement joins TRBV12-5 to TRBJ2-2, with D hard to call. The V end was cut by 10 bases, the J end by 0 bases, with 9 bases between. The CDR3 runs 13 residues. Germline V gives CDR1 LGHNT, CDR2 FRNRAP. In nucleotides, the CDR3 is TGTGCTACGGCCCAGTCGAACACCGGGGAGCTGTTTTTA. This translates into CATAQSNTGELFL.

This CDR3 is CATSDPSTGRGEKLFF. The CDR3 DNA reads as TGTGCCACCAGTGATCCCTCGACAGGAAGGGGTGAAAAACTGTTTTTT. The V and J genes are TRBV24-1 and TRBJ1-4, with D possibly matching TRBD1 (6 bases). The CDR3 contains 16 residues. V was clipped by 3 bases and J by 7 bases, with 17 bases between them. Germline CDR1 reads KGHDR; CDR2 reads SFDVKD.

The table lists this clonotype with a few counts. The chain has TRBV9 and TRBJ1-4; D gene unclear. V shed 0 bases and J shed 1 base, with 13 bases lying between them. This CDR3 spans 17 amino acids. The germline V gene encodes CDR1 SGDLS and CDR2 YYNGEE. As DNA, the CDR3 is TGTGCCAGCAGCGTAGAGGGAACGGTTGGAACTAATGAAAAACTGTTTTTT. The encoded protein is CASSVEGTVGTNEKLFF.

Turning to this clonotype: Mismatch with germline at one junction end may stem from a read error. The gene calls are TRBV2 and TRBJ2-2, with 9 bases fitting TRBD1. This CDR3 is built from 14 residues. Germline V gene sequence: CDR1 SNHLY, CDR2 FYNNEI. The CDR3 sequence: CASGGQGDTGGLFF. CDR3 bases: TGTGCCAGCGGGGGACAGGGTGACACCGGGGGGCTGTTTTTT.

This clonotype occurred many times. The V gene is TRBV6-1, the J gene TRBJ2-3, with D perhaps TRBD1 or TRBD2 (5 bases each). The germline V and J ends were trimmed by 5 bases and 3 bases, with 15 bases remaining between them. Germline V gene sequence: CDR1 MNHNS, CDR2 SASEGT. This CDR3 contains 15 residues. The CDR3 here is CASSYQGSGTDTQYF. The CDR3 region has the DNA TGTGCCAGCAGTTATCAGGGTTCGGGGACAGATACGCAGTATTTT.

This clonotype was observed at least ten times. The chain recombines TRBV6-5 with TRBJ2-5; 10 bases agree with TRBD1. The CDR3 has 15 amino acids. V gave up 0 bases and J gave up 4 bases; unmatched junction bases: 2. Germline values: CDR1 MNHEY, CDR2 SVGAGI. The CDR3 DNA follows: TGTGCCAGCAGTTACTCGGGACAGGGGATAGAGACCCAGTACTTC. Its protein is CASSYSGQGIETQYF.

The chain combines TRBV7-2 with TRBJ1-4; D is perhaps TRBD1 (5 bases). Germline V gene sequence: CDR1 SGHTA, CDR2 FQGNSA. This CDR3 region has 14 residues. The germline V and J ends were trimmed by 4 bases and 3 bases, with 9 bases remaining between them. CDR3 loop: CASSSGVANEKLFF. CDR3 bases: TGTGCCAGCAGCTCGGGGGTTGCTAATGAAAAACTGTTTTTT.

In this sample, this clonotype turned up many times. The chain carries TRBV20-1 and TRBJ2-3; D remains ambiguous. The CDR3 length is 12 residues. Deletions cut 5 bases from V and 4 bases from J, with 10 bases between. Germline CDR1 is DFQATT and CDR2 is SNEGSKA (reference sequence). As DNA, the CDR3 is TGCAGTGCTGGCTCGATAGCAGATACGCAGTATTTT. As protein: CSAGSIADTQYF.

Concerning this clonotype itself: A much larger clone differs by one base, so this may be a read error. The chain is built from TRBV6-2 or TRBV6-3 and TRBJ2-1; D is possibly TRBD1 (5 bases). CDR3 length equals 15 residues. Germline CDR1 and CDR2: MNHEY and SVGEGT. V was clipped by 4 bases and J by 10 bases, with 20 bases between them. CDR3 in amino acids: CASSWVLARAGEQFF. The CDR3 coding sequence is TGTGCCAGCAGTTGGGTTCTCGCCAGGGCTGGCGAGCAGTTCTTC.

The rearrangement joins TRBV19 to TRBJ1-1, with D unclear. Germline CDR1 is LNHDA and CDR2 is SQIVND (reference sequence). Trimming removed 7 bases from V and 5 bases from J, with 20 bases in between. The CDR3 extends over 15 amino acids. The CDR3: CASTPRRAVGTEAFF. Here the CDR3 DNA reads TGTGCCAGTACCCCTAGAAGGGCAGTTGGAACTGAAGCTTTCTTT.

This chain links TRBV24-1 with TRBJ1-2, with 9 positions matching TRBD1. This CDR3 has 12 amino acids. Germline V CDR1 and CDR2: KGHDR, SFDVKD. Trimming took 6 bases from V and 7 from J; bases not matched to a gene: 2. CDR3 sequence reads: CATSTGGSGYTF. In nucleotides, the CDR3 is TGTGCCACCAGTACAGGGGGCAGTGGCTACACCTTC.

As for this clonotype: One end of the junction fails to match germline, which may point to a read error. The chain carries TRBV11-2 and TRBJ2-1; a possible D gene is TRBD1 (6 bases). There are 12 residues in the CDR3. The germline gives CDR1 SGHAT, CDR2 FQNNGV. CDR3 region: CASSFWGREQFF. The DNA of the CDR3 is TGTGCCAGTAGCTTCTGGGGGCGTGAGCAGTTCTTC.

This clonotype has ten or more counts. One end of the junction is discordant with germline, which a read error may explain. The gene calls are TRBV7-7 and TRBJ2-3; D not certain. Germline V gene data show CDR1 as SSHAT and CDR2 as FNYEAQ (reference sequence). The CDR3 totals 13 residues. CDR3 loop: CASSSDFTDTQYF. In DNA form, the CDR3 reads TGTGCTAGCAGCTCCGACTTCACAGATACGCAGTATTTT.

This clonotype has just a few counts. A read error is possible here, since a much larger clone lies one base away. This rearrangement joins TRBV29-1 to TRBJ1-1; no definite D call. Germline V gene data show CDR1 as SQVTM and CDR2 as ANQGSEA. The CDR3 spans 13 residues. CDR3 DNA sequence: TGCACCATACCCCGGGCTCCGAACACTGAAGCTTTCTTT. Protein: CTIPRAPNTEAFF. The full variable domain, in which reference TRBV29-1 and TRBJ1-1 provide the parts outside the CDR3, is SAVISQKPSRDICQRGTSLTIQCQVDSQVTMMFWYRQQPGQSLTLIATANQGSEATYESGFVIDKFPISRPNLTFSTLTVSNMSPEDSSIYLCTIPRAPNTEAFFGQGTRLTVV.

This clonotype has a count of ten or more. The chain recombines TRBV7-2 with TRBJ2-7, with a weak D call TRBD1 (5 bases). Germline V CDR1 and CDR2: SGHTA, FQGNSA. The CDR3 runs 12 residues. Trimming removed 3 bases at V and 6 bases at J, with 9 bases between. CDR3 loop: CASSFGAIEQYF. The CDR3 DNA reads TGTGCCAGCAGCTTTGGGGCCATCGAGCAGTACTTC.

Ten or more counts support this clonotype. The chain is built from TRBV12-5 and TRBJ2-3; D not resolved. This CDR3 has 17 residues. Trimming pared 0 bases from V and 0 bases from J, leaving 13 bases between. CDR1 is LGHNT, CDR2 FRNRAP, per germline. In DNA form, the CDR3 reads TGTGCTAGTGGTTTGGTACGACACCCCGCGAGCACAGATACGCAGTATTTT. It encodes CASGLVRHPASTDTQYF.

Comment on this clonotype: A junction end diverges from the germline sequence, so it may reflect a read error. The J gene is TRBJ1-5, the V gene TRBV5-5, with 12 positions matching TRBD1. The germline V gene encodes CDR1 SGHKS and CDR2 YYEKEE (reference sequence). CDR3 length: 16 amino acids. CDR3 sequence reads: CASSLGTGGLYQPQHF. CDR3 sequence (DNA): TGCGCCAGCAGCTTGGGGACAGGGGGCTTATATCAGCCCCAGCATTTT.

V and J are TRBV7-9 and TRBJ1-2, with D maybe TRBD1 (6 bases). Trimming stripped 5 bases from V and 8 bases from J, with 12 bases between. Germline V gives CDR1 SEHNR, CDR2 FQNEAQ (reference sequence). This CDR3 is built from 12 residues. CDR3 loop: CASSQGPAGYTF. The CDR3 nucleotides are TGTGCCAGCAGCCAGGGGCCAGCCGGCTACACCTTC. The full variable domain, in which reference TRBV7-9 and TRBJ1-2 provide the parts outside the CDR3, is DTGVSQNPRHKITKRGQNVTFRCDPISEHNRLYWYRQTLGQGPEFLTYFQNEAQLEKSRLLSDRFSAERPKGSFSTLEIQRTEQGDSAMYLCASSQGPAGYTFGSGTRLTVV.

This clonotype was found many times. V and J are TRBV2 and TRBJ2-1; tentative D call: TRBD2 (5 bases). The CDR3 totals 11 residues. The germline CDR1 and CDR2 sequences are SNHLY and FYNNEI. V was cut by 8 bases and J by 9 bases, with 11 bases left in between. The DNA for the CDR3 is TGTGCCAGCGCGGACTTGGGTGAGCAGTTCTTC. It codes for CASADLGEQFF.

The table lists this clonotype with many counts. The gene calls are TRBV27 and TRBJ2-5, with TRBD2 as a possible D gene (5 bases). CDR1 and CDR2 (germline): MNHEY, SMNVEV (reference sequence). There are 16 residues in the CDR3. Trimming left V 5 bases short and J 4 bases short, with 20 bases between. The CDR3 sequence: CASSTQTGGFRETQYF. CDR3 sequence (DNA): TGTGCCAGCAGTACCCAGACTGGCGGGTTCAGAGAGACCCAGTACTTC.